These 15 T cell receptor beta chains share one sample of origin, sequenced in a study of Tregs in tolerant kidney transplant recipients. Some clones are missing from TCRdb's copy, which holds only in-frame ones; the method was immunoSEQ multiplex PCR. Here the sample spans approximately 100,000 clones, under 95% being singletons. The sequences come from CD4+ T cells from blood, collected before the transplant. The receptor set was obtained from a human donor who received a combined kidney and bone marrow transplant.

The chain combines TRBV4-3 with TRBJ1-1, with D maybe TRBD1 (6 bases). Germline V gene sequence: CDR1 LGHNA, CDR2 YSLEER. The V end lost 4 bases, the J end lost 1 base, and 7 bases lay between the germline ends. This CDR3 contains 13 residues. CDR3 amino acids: CASSRDTNTEAFF. The CDR3 nucleotides are TGCGCCAGCAGCCGGGACACGAACACTGAAGCTTTCTTT.

The chain combines TRBV2 with TRBJ2-2; 11 positions agree with TRBD2. The CDR3 is 17 residues long. Germline trimming cut 5 bases from V and 5 bases from J; bases unmatched to any gene: 10. The V gene's germline CDR1 is SNHLY and CDR2 FYNNEI. CDR3 in amino acids: CASSLIAGGGLTGELFF. The CDR3 bases are TGTGCCAGCAGTTTAATAGCGGGAGGGGGGCTAACCGGGGAGCTGTTTTTT. Using reference TRBV2 and TRBJ2-2 for the parts outside the CDR3, the full variable domain is EPEVTQTPSHQVTQMGQEVILRCVPISNHLYFYWYRQILGQKVEFLVSFYNNEISEKSEIFDDQFSVERPDGSNFTLKIRSTKLEDSAMYFCASSLIAGGGLTGELFFGEGSRLTVL.

The CDR3 spells CASRRTRNTGELFF. CDR3 nucleotide sequence: TGTGCCAGCAGGCGGACTAGAAACACCGGGGAGCTGTTTTTT. V is TRBV7-2 and J is TRBJ2-2; 7 bases map to TRBD2. The CDR3 covers 14 residues. Germline V gives CDR1 SGHTA, CDR2 FQGNSA. J lost 2 bases, V lost 6 bases, and 3 bases had no gene match.

The rearrangement uses TRBV6-5 and TRBJ1-5; 7 positions match TRBD1. In germline, CDR1 is MNHEY, CDR2 SVGAGI. J was trimmed by 5 bases and V by 0 bases; bases with no gene match: 4. The CDR3 totals 15 residues. Here the CDR3 DNA reads TGTGCCAGCAGTTACTCATGGGACAGCTATCAGCCCCAGCATTTT. It yields the protein CASSYSWDSYQPQHF.

The chain employs TRBV6-1 and TRBJ2-1; 14 nucleotides line up with TRBD2. Unmatched junction bases numbered 2, after V lost 5 bases and J lost 5 bases. The CDR3 length is 15 residues. In germline, CDR1 is MNHNS, CDR2 SASEGT. The CDR3 nucleotides read TGTGCCAGCAGTCGGACTAGCGGGAGGCACAATGAGCAGTTCTTC. Amino acids: CASSRTSGRHNEQFF.

The chain employs TRBV2 and TRBJ1-1; D unclear. V dropped 8 bases and J dropped 0 bases, with 16 bases sitting between them. Germline-derived CDR1 and CDR2 are SNHLY and FYNNEI. The length of the CDR3 is 15 residues. The CDR3 bases are TGTGCCAGCCCCGGGGAGTGGGGTTTGAACACTGAAGCTTTCTTT. Protein product: CASPGEWGLNTEAFF.

The chain uses TRBV7-2 and TRBJ2-7, with D possibly being TRBD1 (7 bases). Germline loops: CDR1 SGHTA, CDR2 FQGNSA. V was cut by 1 base and J by 6 bases, with 16 bases left in between. CDR3 length equals 15 residues. The DNA of the CDR3 is TGTGCCAGCAGCTTAGGGTTGACAGGGACTTCCGAGCAGTACTTC. Translated: CASSLGLTGTSEQYF. The variable domain in full, completed from reference TRBV7-2 and TRBJ2-7, reads GAGVSQSPSNKVTEKGKDVELRCDPISGHTALYWYRQSLGQGLEFLIYFQGNSAPDKSGLPSDRFSAERTGGSVSTLTIQRTQQEDSAVYLCASSLGLTGTSEQYFGPGTRLTVT.

In DNA, the CDR3 is TGTGCCAGCAGCCTCTATCTGCTGGGGGGGAACGAGCAGTACTTC. It encodes CASSLYLLGGNEQYF. The chain has TRBV7-9 and TRBJ2-7; TRBD2 agrees at 7 bases. J lost 5 bases, V lost 5 bases, and 12 bases had no gene match. The CDR3 loop spans 15 amino acids. Germline CDR1 and CDR2: SEHNR and FQNEAQ (reference sequence).

The chain is built from TRBV19 and TRBJ2-7; maybe TRBD1 (5 bases). V shed 2 bases and J shed 4 bases, with 12 bases lying between them. The CDR3 covers 14 residues. Germline assignment: CDR1 LNHDA and CDR2 SQIVND (reference sequence). The CDR3 protein is CASSILGDTYEQYF. CDR3 bases: TGTGCCAGTAGTATATTAGGGGATACGTACGAGCAGTACTTC.

This clone was observed a single time. Other DNA sequences within the sample encode an identical CDR3. The V and J genes are TRBV27 and TRBJ1-6; 8 nucleotides line up with TRBD1. Germline CDR1 reads MNHEY; CDR2 reads SMNVEV (reference sequence). The CDR3 spans 17 residues. J lost 9 bases, V lost 2 bases, and 12 bases had no gene match. Written as DNA, the CDR3 is TGTGCCAGCAGTTTACAGGGGGCGCATCGTACGGGTTCACCCCTCCACTTT. It specifies CASSLQGAHRTGSPLHF.

The genes are TRBV18 and TRBJ2-5, with a tentative D call TRBD1 (6 bases). The CDR3 length is 17 residues. V shed 0 bases and J shed 5 bases, with 19 bases lying between them. Germline V CDR1 and CDR2: KGHSH, LQKENI. DNA of the CDR3: TGTGCCAGCTCACCACCCTCAGGGGCCAGGGAATACGAGACCCAGTACTTC. This translates into CASSPPSGAREYETQYF. The full variable domain, rest sourced from reference TRBV18 and TRBJ2-5, is NAGVMQNPRHLVRRRGQEARLRCSPMKGHSHVYWYRQLPEEGLKFMVYLQKENIIDESGMPKERFSAEFPKEGPSILRIQQVVRGDSAAYFCASSPPSGAREYETQYFGPGTRLLVL.

This chain uses TRBV6-5 with TRBJ1-3; maybe TRBD1 (6 bases). Trimming stripped 6 bases from V and 4 bases from J, with 16 bases between. CDR1 is MNHEY, CDR2 SVGAGI, per germline. The CDR3 length is 15 residues. CDR3 sequence reads: CASRETGRGGNTIYF. In nucleotides, the CDR3 is TGTGCCAGCAGGGAGACAGGACGTGGAGGAAACACCATATATTTT.

This chain uses TRBV28 with TRBJ1-2; D is ambiguous. The ends were cut back, 3 bases at V and 4 bases at J, with 12 bases in the middle. This CDR3 has 14 amino acids. Per germline, CDR1 MDHEN and CDR2 SYDVKM. CDR3 DNA: TGTGCCAGCAGTTTCTCCGGGTTGGCCTATGGCTACACCTTC. It specifies CASSFSGLAYGYTF.

This chain joins TRBV6-5 and TRBJ2-3, with 7 bases identical to TRBD1. Unmatched junction bases numbered 10, after V lost 10 bases and J lost 0 bases. Germline-derived CDR1 and CDR2 are MNHEY and SVGAGI. The CDR3 runs 15 residues. CDR3 in amino acids: CAISRDSTSTDTQYF. The CDR3, as DNA: TGTGCCATTTCGAGGGACAGTACTAGCACAGATACGCAGTATTTT.

The chain joins TRBV28 to TRBJ1-1; D not resolved. The CDR3 length is 14 residues. In germline, CDR1 is MDHEN, CDR2 SYDVKM. V was trimmed by 6 bases and J by 3 bases, leaving 14 bases between them. CDR3 in amino acids: CASSLLPADTEAFF. The CDR3 region has the DNA TGTGCCAGCAGCTTACTTCCCGCGGACACTGAAGCTTTCTTT.